This TCR beta chain was observed in a study of T cell responses to AZD1222 COVID-19 vaccine. Across the study: Samples with a second dose at about 4 or about 12 weeks were pooled together. Regarding the study as a whole: Reportedly, close to half of spike-specific TCRs are directed against unmutated variant regions. Spike-specific TCR breadth and depth went up after people got two AZD1222 doses.

In this sample, this clone turned up once. Its antigen is unidentified. Profiling relied on immunoSEQ multiplex PCR, and the TCRdb table lists in-frame clones only, not all of them. The sample shows fewer than 65,000 clones, around 80% of them seen only once. The sample in question was peripheral blood, obtained on day 0 of AZD1222 vaccination. The receptor was derived from an adult in good health.

The CDR3 DNA reads as TGTGCCAGCAGTTTCGGGGGCGGGGAGCTGTTTTTT. This codes for CASSFGGGELFF. This sequence joins TRBV12-3 or TRBV12-4 and TRBJ2-2; D perhaps matches TRBD2 (6 bases). V lost 3 bases to trimming and J lost 7 bases, with 6 bases between them. The CDR3 runs 12 residues.